Listed here are 5 T cell receptor beta chains from one sample, sequenced in a study of shared clonotypes between healthy human individuals. Libraries were prepared by immunoSEQ multiplex PCR; TCRdb keeps only in-frame clonotypes and omits some of them. This sample has 1.4 million or so clones; approximately 98.5% occur once, and the top ten carry 0.36%. Sequenced input: naive CD4+ T cells sorted from blood. The subset denotes: CD45RA+ positively selected. The receptors derive from a man younger than 45 in good health.

This clone was observed once. The chain couples TRBV19 to TRBJ2-1; tentative D call: TRBD1 (8 bases). From germline, CDR1 is LNHDA and CDR2 SQIVND (reference sequence). The CDR3 is made up of 16 amino acids. The V and J ends lost 4 bases and 1 base respectively, with 14 bases between them. The chain's CDR3 is CASSKNRGGSYNEQFF. CDR3 in DNA: TGTGCCAGTAGTAAAAACAGGGGGGGTTCCTACAATGAGCAGTTCTTC.

This chain joins TRBV6-5 and TRBJ1-1; TRBD1 aligns across 8 bases. Trimming removed 3 bases from V and 5 bases from J; junction bases left unmatched: 11. The CDR3 contains 16 residues. Per germline, CDR1 MNHEY and CDR2 SVGAGI. DNA of the CDR3: TGTGCCAGCAGTTATACACCACAGGGGGTGAGAACTGAAGCTTTCTTT. Amino acid sequence: CASSYTPQGVRTEAFF.

This clone was recorded once. The CDR3, as DNA: TGTGCCAGTTCCCTTGCAACTAATGAAAAACTGTTTTTT. Translation gives CASSLATNEKLFF. The chain links TRBV7-8 to TRBJ1-4; no reliable D call. V shed 9 bases and J shed 0 bases, with 8 bases lying between them. CDR1 SGHVS and CDR2 FQNEAQ come from the germline V gene. The CDR3 loop spans 13 amino acids.

This chain connects TRBV28 to TRBJ2-3; no clear D gene. Trimming pared 3 bases from V and 1 base from J, leaving 11 bases between. The CDR3 loop spans 15 amino acids. Germline CDR1 reads MDHEN; CDR2 reads SYDVKM. The CDR3 DNA sequence: TGTGCCAGCAGTTTCCAAAAGACTGGCACAGATACGCAGTATTTT. It codes for CASSFQKTGTDTQYF.

The V call is TRBV7-2, the J call TRBJ2-1, with 9 bases aligning to TRBD2. The CDR3 runs 18 residues. CDR1 is SGHTA, CDR2 FQGNSA, per germline. V was pared by 5 bases and J by 4 bases, with 15 bases of the junction left unmatched. As DNA, the CDR3 is TGTGCCAGCAGCACTTACCCCCCAGTAGCGGGGGTGTACAATGAGCAGTTCTTC. It encodes CASSTYPPVAGVYNEQFF. The full variable domain, in which reference TRBV7-2 and TRBJ2-1 provide the parts outside the CDR3, is GAGVSQSPSNKVTEKGKDVELRCDPISGHTALYWYRQSLGQGLEFLIYFQGNSAPDKSGLPSDRFSAERTGGSVSTLTIQRTQQEDSAVYLCASSTYPPVAGVYNEQFFGPGTRLTVL.